The 26 T cell receptor beta chains in this list originate from one sample, sequenced in a study of PD-L1 blockade in urothelial cancer. As for time point: pretreatment peripheral blood. Some clones are missing from TCRdb's copy, which holds only in-frame ones; the method was immunoSEQ multiplex PCR. The sample has tens of thousands of clones, roughly 80% seen once. Sample: PBMCs, taken around atezolizumab (anti-PD-L1) treatment. Source of these receptors: a man at least 80 years old with urothelial cancer.

The chain has TRBV19 and TRBJ1-2, with a weak D call TRBD1 (5 bases). The germline V and J ends were trimmed by 6 bases and 5 bases, with 16 bases remaining between them. The CDR3 totals 14 residues. Germline assignment: CDR1 LNHDA and CDR2 SQIVND (reference sequence). The CDR3 protein is CASSPDITTYGYTF. DNA for the CDR3: TGTGCCAGTAGCCCGGACATAACAACTTATGGCTACACCTTC.

The chain employs TRBV10-3 and TRBJ2-7; TRBD2 aligns across 8 bases. Germline V gene data show CDR1 as ENHRY and CDR2 as SYGVKD. CDR3 length equals 15 residues. V trimming: 6 bases; J trimming: 2 bases; junction bases outside the gene matches: 9. CDR3 residues: CAISETLAGAYEQYF. Written as DNA, the CDR3 is TGTGCCATCAGCGAAACCCTAGCGGGTGCCTACGAGCAGTACTTC.

J is TRBJ2-7 and V is TRBV7-9, with a weak D call TRBD2 (8 bases). V lost 1 base and J lost 0, with 13 bases in between. Germline CDR1 and CDR2: SEHNR and FQNEAQ (reference sequence). CDR3 length: 16 amino acids. CDR3 sequence reads: CASSLVTGTSSYEQYF. The CDR3 DNA is TGTGCCAGCAGCTTAGTGACAGGGACTAGCTCCTACGAGCAGTACTTC.

This chain links TRBV7-9 with TRBJ1-1; D remains ambiguous. V shed 0 bases and J shed 6 bases, with 8 bases lying between them. This CDR3 region has 13 residues. Germline V gene sequence: CDR1 SEHNR, CDR2 FQNEAQ (reference sequence). The DNA for the CDR3 is TGTGCCAGCAGCTTAGCGAGTAGCCCTGAAGCTTTCTTT. It yields the protein CASSLASSPEAFF.

The chain is built from TRBV6-5 and TRBJ1-1; weak D call: TRBD1 (5 bases). Trimming removed 9 bases from V and 10 bases from J, with 12 bases in between. CDR1 and CDR2 (germline): MNHEY, SVGAGI. CDR3 size: 10 residues. In DNA form, the CDR3 reads TGTGCCAGTGGGCCCCAGGGAGCTTTCTTT. As protein: CASGPQGAFF.

The rearrangement joins TRBV11-3 to TRBJ2-5; the D is unclear. The CDR3 consists of 13 residues. Germline V gives CDR1 SGHNT, CDR2 YENEEA. V was shortened by 3 bases and J by 2 bases, with 7 bases between the two germline ends. CDR3: CASSFNSQETQYF. CDR3 bases: TGTGCCAGCAGCTTTAACAGTCAAGAGACCCAGTACTTC.

The chain uses TRBV30 and TRBJ1-1; a weak D match, TRBD1 (5 bases). Per the germline V gene, CDR1 is GTSNPN and CDR2 is SVGIG (reference sequence). Trimming pared 0 bases from V and 4 bases from J, leaving 12 bases between. The CDR3 has 14 amino acids. The CDR3 nucleotides read TGTGCCTGGAGTGTGGGCGGGGGGGTCACTGAAGCTTTCTTT. It yields the protein CAWSVGGGVTEAFF.

The count of this clone is one. The chain recombines TRBV7-2 with TRBJ1-2, with D tentatively TRBD1 (5 bases). Trimming shortened V by 6 bases and J by 8 bases, and 10 bases separated the two germline ends. This CDR3 contains 11 residues. CDR1 is SGHTA and CDR2 is FQGNSA in the germline V gene. The CDR3 DNA reads as TGTGCCAGCAGACGCGACAGAGGCTACACCTTC. It yields the protein CASRRDRGYTF.

The chain joins TRBV10-1 to TRBJ2-1; 9 nucleotides line up with TRBD2. Germline V gene data show CDR1 as WNHNN and CDR2 as SYGVQD (reference sequence). The junction had 5 bases not matched to a gene; V was cut back by 3 bases and J by 8 bases. The CDR3 consists of 14 residues. CDR3 sequence (DNA): TGCGCCAGCAGTGATAGCGGGAGATGGGATGAGCAGTTCTTC. Its protein product is CASSDSGRWDEQFF.

This sequence joins TRBV6-6 and TRBJ2-2; 9 nucleotides line up with TRBD2. Germline assignment: CDR1 MNHNY and CDR2 SVGAGI (reference sequence). Germline trimming cut 7 bases from V and 4 bases from J; bases unmatched to any gene: 7. CDR3 length equals 15 residues. CDR3 protein: CASTLSGSGTGELFF. CDR3 sequence (DNA): TGTGCCAGCACCCTTAGCGGGAGTGGCACCGGGGAGCTGTTTTTT.

V gene TRBV14 combines with J gene TRBJ2-5, with 11 bases matching TRBD2. The germline CDR1 and CDR2 sequences are SGHDN and FVKESK. This CDR3 has 18 amino acids. V trimming: 3 bases; J trimming: 2 bases; junction bases outside the gene matches: 11. The CDR3 coding sequence is TGTGCCAGCAGCCATATTTCTAGCGGGAGGAAGGGTCAAGAGACCCAGTACTTC. Translation: CASSHISSGRKGQETQYF.

The rearrangement links TRBV5-1 to TRBJ1-3; D gene unclear. V lost 0 bases and J 0 bases, leaving 13 bases between the germline ends. CDR1 is SGHRS and CDR2 is YFSETQ in the germline V gene. The CDR3 is 17 residues long. The CDR3: CASSLDGFALSGNTIYF. CDR3 nucleotides: TGCGCCAGCAGCTTGGACGGGTTTGCCCTCTCTGGAAACACCATATATTTT.

V gene TRBV19 combines with J gene TRBJ2-6; the match to TRBD1 covers 9 bases. Germline CDR1 LNHDA, CDR2 SQIVND (reference sequence). The CDR3 spans 18 residues. V lost 1 base to trimming and J lost 0 bases; unmatched junction nucleotides: 4. CDR3: CASSIGTGDPSGANVLTF. DNA of the CDR3: TGTGCCAGTAGTATAGGGACAGGGGACCCCTCTGGGGCCAACGTCCTGACTTTC.

The rearrangement links TRBV28 to TRBJ2-3; D ambiguous. With 1 base removed from V and 2 bases from J, the gap between germline ends came to 13 bases. The CDR3 is 16 amino acids. Germline-derived CDR1 and CDR2 are MDHEN and SYDVKM. The CDR3 region is CASSLSAVRPTDTQYF. The DNA for the CDR3 is TGTGCCAGCAGTTTATCGGCGGTTAGGCCCACAGATACGCAGTATTTT.

This chain connects TRBV30 to TRBJ2-2, with TRBD1 matching 7 bases. The CDR3 runs to 17 residues. The V gene's germline CDR1 is GTSNPN and CDR2 SVGIG (reference sequence). J gave up 3 bases and V 1 base, and 11 bases lay outside the gene matches. The CDR3 loop is CAWSAGTAGGYTGELFF. The DNA for the CDR3 is TGTGCCTGGAGTGCAGGCACGGCAGGGGGTTACACCGGGGAGCTGTTTTTT.

This clone is a singleton in its sample. J is TRBJ1-2 and V is TRBV19; TRBD1 might be the D (5 bases). This CDR3 has 15 residues. Per the germline V gene, CDR1 is LNHDA and CDR2 is SQIVND (reference sequence). V lost 1 base and J 6 bases, leaving 15 bases between the germline ends. The CDR3 here is CASSIGVVGPNGYTF. CDR3 in DNA: TGTGCCAGTAGTATAGGAGTGGTGGGGCCGAATGGCTACACCTTC.

This sequence joins TRBV4-1 and TRBJ1-3; D not resolved. V was shortened by 5 bases and J by 4 bases, with 12 bases between the two germline ends. This CDR3 has 14 amino acids. CDR1 MGHRA and CDR2 YSYEKL come from the germline V gene. The CDR3 coding sequence is TGCGCCAGCAGCGGTTCGGCGGTCGGAAACACCATATATTTT. This encodes CASSGSAVGNTIYF.

This clone appeared a single time. This sequence joins TRBV11-2 and TRBJ2-7; no clear D gene. The germline CDR1 and CDR2 sequences are SGHAT and FQNNGV. V dropped 5 bases and J dropped 3 bases, with 17 bases sitting between them. The CDR3 loop spans 15 amino acids. CDR3 sequence: CASSPDQAPHYEQYF. In DNA, the CDR3 is TGTGCCAGCAGCCCCGACCAGGCCCCACACTACGAGCAGTACTTC.

The chain carries TRBV30 and TRBJ1-2; maybe TRBD1 (6 bases). The V gene's germline CDR1 is GTSNPN and CDR2 SVGIG (reference sequence). Trimming pared 7 bases from V and 2 bases from J, leaving 17 bases between. The CDR3 contains 14 residues. For the CDR3, the DNA is TGTGCCTCGAACTCACAGGGTTACAACTATGGCTACACCTTC. Translation gives CASNSQGYNYGYTF.

This chain uses TRBV28 with TRBJ1-2; D possibly corresponds to TRBD1 (5 bases). The CDR3 length is 17 residues. Trimming shortened V by 6 bases and J by 0 bases, and 20 bases separated the two germline ends. Germline V gives CDR1 MDHEN, CDR2 SYDVKM. DNA of the CDR3: TGTGCCAGCAGCCAGATTATCTACAGGTCCTCTAACTATGGCTACACCTTC. This gives the protein CASSQIIYRSSNYGYTF.

The V gene is TRBV9, the J gene TRBJ2-1; TRBD2 agrees at 10 bases. Germline lookup yields CDR1 SGDLS and CDR2 YYNGEE. The CDR3 runs to 18 residues. The junction had 15 bases not matched to a gene; V was cut back by 4 bases and J by 5 bases. CDR3 bases: TGTGCCAGCAGCCCCCGAATAGACCTAGCGGGAGAGGACAATGAGCAGTTCTTC. Protein sequence: CASSPRIDLAGEDNEQFF. The whole variable domain, filled in from reference TRBV9 and TRBJ2-1, reads DSGVTQTPKHLITATGQRVTLRCSPRSGDLSVYWYQQSLDQGLQFLIQYYNGEERAKGNILERFSAQQFPDLHSELNLSSLELGDSALYFCASSPRIDLAGEDNEQFFGPGTRLTVL.

The chain joins TRBV5-5 to TRBJ1-5; D perhaps matches TRBD1 (5 bases). Germline lookup yields CDR1 SGHKS and CDR2 YYEKEE (reference sequence). V gave up 0 bases and J gave up 7 bases, with 11 bases separating them. There are 14 residues in the CDR3. The CDR3 sequence is CASSLGRVNQPQHF. CDR3 nucleotide sequence: TGTGCCAGCAGCTTGGGCAGGGTGAACCAGCCCCAGCATTTT.

The chain has TRBV7-9 and TRBJ2-1; 8 positions agree with TRBD1. With 6 bases clipped from V and 5 bases from J, the junction kept 6 bases outside the gene matches. The CDR3 is made up of 14 amino acids. Germline V CDR1 and CDR2: SEHNR, FQNEAQ (reference sequence). CDR3 residues: CASRDRVGHNEQFF. The CDR3 DNA sequence: TGTGCCAGCAGGGACAGGGTGGGGCACAATGAGCAGTTCTTC.

This clone was observed a single time. CDR3 region: CASSRIGTVYNQPQHF. The CDR3 bases are TGTGCCAGCAGCCGGATTGGGACAGTATACAATCAGCCCCAGCATTTT. This chain links TRBV5-5 with TRBJ1-5; TRBD1 aligns across 7 bases. Trimming at V came to 4 bases and at J to 3 bases, leaving 10 bases not matched to a gene. Germline V CDR1 and CDR2: SGHKS, YYEKEE (reference sequence). The CDR3 is 16 amino acids.

The V call is TRBV28, the J call TRBJ1-5, with no clear D. V lost 6 bases to trimming and J lost 3 bases, with 9 bases between them. The CDR3 is 13 residues long. Germline V gives CDR1 MDHEN, CDR2 SYDVKM. The DNA for the CDR3 is TGTGCCAGCAGAGAGGGATTCAATCAGCCCCAGCATTTT. It is translated as CASREGFNQPQHF.

This rearrangement joins TRBV11-2 to TRBJ2-4; a possible D gene is TRBD2 (5 bases). This CDR3 contains 18 residues. V dropped 7 bases and J dropped 1 base, with 23 bases sitting between them. In germline, CDR1 is SGHAT, CDR2 FQNNGV. The CDR3 region is CASTDPGGREWAKNIQYF. As DNA, the CDR3 is TGTGCCAGCACGGATCCAGGAGGACGCGAGTGGGCCAAAAACATTCAGTACTTC. The full variable domain, in which reference TRBV11-2 and TRBJ2-4 provide the parts outside the CDR3, is EAGVAQSPRYKIIEKRQSVAFWCNPISGHATLYWYQQILGQGPKLLIQFQNNGVVDDSQLPKDRFSAERLKGVDSTLKIQPAKLEDSAVYLCASTDPGGREWAKNIQYFGAGTRLSVL.